Presented here are 32 T cell receptor beta chains from one specimen sequenced in a study of beta chain features in type 1 diabetes (dated by TCRdb to between 2018 and 2020). The method behind the library was the immunoSEQ multiplex PCR assay. The High Capacity cDNA Reverse Transcription Kit was used to reverse transcribe all of the isolated RNA, meaning that expressed TCRB transcripts were what got sequenced. TCRdb re-hosts the immuneACCESS table, in-frame sequences only. Its copies lack some clones; in the studies checked, an unresolved V gene accounts for under half of them, and the cause for the rest is not known. The sample table records hundreds of thousands of clones; roughly 16% of these occur just once. 0.023% of the sample comes from the top ten. Sequencing used naive CD4+ T cells from blood. Taken with the paper, the label for cell subset or site translates to: true naive CD4+ T cells. Receptors originate from a young woman in good health.

V and J are TRBV19 and TRBJ2-5; possibly TRBD2 for D (5 bases). The germline gives CDR1 LNHDA, CDR2 SQIVND (reference sequence). V gave up 5 bases and J gave up 5 bases, with 15 bases separating them. The CDR3 has 14 amino acids. CDR3 amino acids: CASSLRRVAETQYF. DNA for the CDR3: TGTGCCAGTAGTCTGCGGCGGGTGGCGGAGACCCAGTACTTC. Together with reference TRBV19 and TRBJ2-5, the CDR3 gives the full variable domain: DGGITQSPKYLFRKEGQNVTLSCEQNLNHDAMYWYRQDPGQGLRLIYYSQIVNDFQKGDIAEGYSVSREKKESFPLTVTSAQKNPTAFYLCASSLRRVAETQYFGPGTRLLVL.

This clone occurred a few times. V and J are TRBV29-1 and TRBJ1-3; no clear D. V was shortened by 4 bases and J by 8 bases, with 9 bases between the two germline ends. Germline V CDR1 and CDR2: SQVTM, ANQGSEA. This CDR3 contains 11 residues. The CDR3 region has the DNA TGCAGCGTTGCGGTCGGGGACACCATATATTTT. It encodes CSVAVGDTIYF.

This clone has a handful of counts. V usage is TRBV4-2 and J usage is TRBJ2-4; 14 bases map to TRBD2. The CDR3 has 16 residues. CDR1 and CDR2 (germline): LGHNA, YNFKEQ. The J segment lost 7 bases and the V segment lost 1 base, leaving 3 bases of the junction unmatched. CDR3 DNA: TGTGCCAGCAGCCAAGCCGGGACTAGCGGGAGTAACATTCAGTACTTC. The encoded protein is CASSQAGTSGSNIQYF.

This clone was counted a few times. The chain couples TRBV6-5 to TRBJ2-1; 8 bases are a match to TRBD1. The CDR3 is 13 residues long. CDR1 MNHEY and CDR2 SVGAGI come from the germline V gene. After removal of 6 bases from V and 7 bases from J, the junction contained 5 bases not matched to a gene. The CDR3 protein is CASSRTGRNEQFF. CDR3 DNA: TGTGCCAGCAGCCGGACAGGGCGGAATGAGCAGTTCTTC.

A word on this clone: At the DNA level, this CDR3 is encoded by other sequences in the same sample as well. This rearrangement joins TRBV5-1 to TRBJ2-3, with TRBD1 matching over 7 bases. Looked up from germline, CDR1 is SGHRS and CDR2 is YFSETQ. V was clipped by 4 bases and J by 0 bases; unmatched bases: 5. The CDR3 has 15 residues. The CDR3 loop reads CASSRRDRSTDTQYF. In nucleotides, the CDR3 is TGCGCCAGCAGCCGCCGGGACAGAAGCACAGATACGCAGTATTTT.

This chain links TRBV7-8 with TRBJ2-3; no clear D. Germline V gene sequence: CDR1 SGHVS, CDR2 FQNEAQ. V was trimmed by 2 bases and J by 0 bases, leaving 9 bases between them. This CDR3 is built from 15 residues. The CDR3 region is CASSLQGTSTDTQYF. The DNA for the CDR3 is TGTGCCAGCAGCTTACAAGGAACTAGCACAGATACGCAGTATTTT.

V and J are TRBV7-9 and TRBJ1-1; the D is unclear. Germline-derived CDR1 and CDR2 are SEHNR and FQNEAQ (reference sequence). This CDR3 contains 13 residues. V was shortened by 5 bases and J by 5 bases, with 12 bases between the two germline ends. This chain's CDR3 is CASSLGFLTEAFF. CDR3 DNA: TGTGCCAGCAGCCTAGGGTTCCTAACTGAAGCTTTCTTT.

This clone was seen more than once but under ten times. The chain couples TRBV7-3 to TRBJ2-3; TRBD1 might be the D (6 bases). Between the trimmed V and J ends, which lost 5 bases and 0 bases, there was a span of 12 bases. Germline CDR1 is SGHTA and CDR2 is FQGTGA. The CDR3 has 15 residues. CDR3 in DNA: TGTGCCAGCAGCCAACAGGGAAGGAGCACAGATACGCAGTATTTT. This gives the protein CASSQQGRSTDTQYF.

This clone was detected a few times. The chain links TRBV4-3 to TRBJ2-3; the D gene is possibly TRBD2 (6 bases). Germline V gives CDR1 LGHNA, CDR2 YSLEER. Between the trimmed V and J ends, which lost 0 bases and 4 bases, there was a span of 14 bases. This CDR3 contains 16 residues. The CDR3 here is CASSQDRRDGADTQYF. The CDR3 DNA reads TGCGCCAGCAGCCAAGACCGGAGGGATGGCGCAGATACGCAGTATTTT.

The J gene is TRBJ2-2, the V gene TRBV6-5; maybe TRBD2 (6 bases). This CDR3 contains 13 residues. Germline loops: CDR1 MNHEY, CDR2 SVGAGI. Trimming removed 10 bases from V and 2 bases from J, with 11 bases in between. CDR3 nucleotides: TGTGCCACTGGGACTGCCAACACCGGGGAGCTGTTTTTT. It yields the protein CATGTANTGELFF.

V gene TRBV7-3 combines with J gene TRBJ1-1; 8 nucleotides agree with TRBD1. Trimming cost V 0 bases and J 0 bases; bases outside gene matches: 3. This CDR3 has 16 amino acids. CDR1 is SGHTA and CDR2 is FQGTGA in the germline V gene. The CDR3 reads CASSLTLQGVNTEAFF. In DNA, the CDR3 is TGTGCCAGCAGCTTAACCCTACAGGGGGTGAACACTGAAGCTTTCTTT.

The gene calls are TRBV5-1 and TRBJ2-3, with TRBD2 as a possible D gene (6 bases). V was pared by 2 bases and J by 4 bases, with 11 bases between. This CDR3 is built from 14 residues. CDR1 is SGHRS, CDR2 YFSETQ, per germline. The CDR3 reads CASSLRREPDTQYF. The DNA of the CDR3 is TGCGCCAGCAGCTTAAGGCGGGAACCAGATACGCAGTATTTT.

This clone came up a few times. This chain connects TRBV7-2 to TRBJ2-7; 9 bases align to TRBD2. The V segment lost 1 base and the J segment 4 bases; nucleotides outside the gene matches: 14. The CDR3 is 18 amino acids. Germline V CDR1 and CDR2: SGHTA, FQGNSA. CDR3 region: CASSLDFRFSGRPYEQYF. The CDR3 nucleotides read TGTGCCAGCAGCTTAGATTTTAGGTTTAGCGGGAGACCGTACGAGCAGTACTTC.

V gene TRBV7-2 combines with J gene TRBJ1-5; a weak D match, TRBD1 (5 bases). Germline assignment: CDR1 SGHTA and CDR2 FQGNSA. The V and J ends lost 3 bases and 0 bases respectively, with 6 bases between them. The CDR3 is made up of 14 amino acids. The CDR3 DNA sequence: TGTGCCAGCAGCTTGACAGATAGCAATCAGCCCCAGCATTTT. This codes for CASSLTDSNQPQHF.

The V gene is TRBV10-3, the J gene TRBJ2-7; perhaps TRBD2 as D (6 bases). Deletions cut 2 bases from V and 5 bases from J, with 13 bases between. This CDR3 comprises 14 residues. From germline, CDR1 is ENHRY and CDR2 SYGVKD. This CDR3 is CAISERGNGDEQYF. CDR3 in DNA: TGTGCCATCAGTGAGCGCGGGAACGGCGACGAGCAGTACTTC.

This clone came up a few times. The CDR3 region has the DNA TGTGCCAGCACCGTGGACAGAAACACTGAAGCTTTCTTT. Translating gives CASTVDRNTEAFF. The chain couples TRBV7-8 to TRBJ1-1; the D gene is possibly TRBD1 (6 bases). CDR3 size: 13 residues. The germline V gene encodes CDR1 SGHVS and CDR2 FQNEAQ. V shed 7 bases and J shed 2 bases, with 11 bases lying between them.

The gene calls are TRBV4-1 and TRBJ2-5; D is unresolved. Trimming took off 1 base at V and 5 bases at J, with 8 bases between the two ends. The CDR3 runs to 13 residues. Germline loops: CDR1 MGHRA, CDR2 YSYEKL. CDR3 DNA sequence: TGCGCCAGCAGCCAAGCAATTCGGGAGACCCAGTACTTC. Translated: CASSQAIRETQYF.

This clone occurred a few times. The J gene is TRBJ2-3, the V gene TRBV9; 9 bases match TRBD2. The CDR3 sequence is 17 residues long. Germline assignment: CDR1 SGDLS and CDR2 YYNGEE. Trimming took 3 bases from V and 1 from J; bases not matched to a gene: 9. The CDR3 loop is CASSDNPGLAGTDTQYF. CDR3 in DNA: TGTGCCAGCAGCGATAACCCGGGACTAGCCGGCACAGATACGCAGTATTTT. The full variable domain, completed using reference TRBV9 and TRBJ2-3, is DSGVTQTPKHLITATGQRVTLRCSPRSGDLSVYWYQQSLDQGLQFLIQYYNGEERAKGNILERFSAQQFPDLHSELNLSSLELGDSALYFCASSDNPGLAGTDTQYFGPGTRLTVL.

V is TRBV12-5 and J is TRBJ2-3; D may be TRBD1 (5 bases). The CDR3 runs to 13 residues. In germline, CDR1 is LGHNT, CDR2 FRNRAP. The V end lost 2 bases, the J end lost 4 bases, and 7 bases lay between the germline ends. CDR3 DNA: TGTGCTAGTGGTTTGCAGGGCTCAGATACGCAGTATTTT. It is translated as CASGLQGSDTQYF.

This chain joins TRBV19 and TRBJ1-5; TRBD1 might be the D (5 bases). The CDR3 covers 16 residues. Between the trimmed V and J ends, which lost 0 bases and 7 bases, there was a span of 16 bases. CDR1 and CDR2 from the germline V gene are LNHDA and SQIVND (reference sequence). CDR3 residues: CASSIDRQILIQPQHF. CDR3 nucleotides: TGTGCCAGTAGTATAGACCGACAGATACTTATACAGCCCCAGCATTTT.

The V and J genes are TRBV6-5 and TRBJ2-7; D might be TRBD1 or TRBD2, each matching 6 bases. The CDR3 spans 15 residues. Germline assignment: CDR1 MNHEY and CDR2 SVGAGI. V lost 7 bases to trimming and J lost 7 bases, with 23 bases between them. The CDR3: CASKKVGGRGREQYF. CDR3 in DNA: TGTGCCAGCAAGAAGGTGGGGGGCCGAGGACGAGAGCAGTACTTC.

This clone was detected a few times. The J gene is TRBJ1-1, the V gene TRBV7-3; TRBD1 matches at 10 bases. Germline CDR1 reads SGHTA; CDR2 reads FQGTGA. V shed 5 bases and J 11 bases; nucleotides not matched to a gene: 11. There are 14 residues in the CDR3. CDR3 region: CASSQETGGEAAFF. CDR3 coding DNA: TGTGCCAGCAGCCAAGAGACAGGGGGCGAGGCGGCTTTCTTT.

In its sample, this clone was seen a few times. The chain combines TRBV6-5 with TRBJ2-5; D ambiguous. Deletions cut 5 bases from V and 4 bases from J, with 11 bases between. Germline V gene lookup returns CDR1 MNHEY and CDR2 SVGAGI. CDR3 length equals 13 residues. Here the CDR3 reads CASSVGATETQYF. As DNA, the CDR3 is TGTGCCAGCAGTGTTGGAGCAACAGAGACCCAGTACTTC.

In this sample, this clone turned up a few times. This sequence joins TRBV5-4 and TRBJ1-2; D not certain. Per germline, CDR1 SGHNT and CDR2 YYREEE (reference sequence). V was shortened by 4 bases and J by 7 bases, with 11 bases between the two germline ends. This CDR3 spans 12 amino acids. The CDR3 reads CASSALRAGYTF. The CDR3 DNA reads as TGTGCCAGCAGCGCACTTCGGGCTGGCTACACCTTC.

Here the CDR3 reads CASSYYRGSYYEQYF. The CDR3 DNA reads TGTGCCAGCAGTTATTACAGGGGAAGTTACTACGAGCAGTACTTC. The chain has TRBV6-5 and TRBJ2-7; TRBD1 matches 7 bases. In germline, CDR1 is MNHEY, CDR2 SVGAGI. Germline trimming cut 3 bases from V and 3 bases from J; bases unmatched to any gene: 8. This CDR3 region has 15 residues.

This chain uses TRBV7-2 with TRBJ2-1, with 8 bases aligning to TRBD2. CDR1 is SGHTA and CDR2 is FQGNSA in the germline V gene. CDR3 size: 13 residues. V dropped 4 bases and J dropped 9; count of bases not matched to a gene: 5. The CDR3 DNA reads TGTGCCAGCAGCTCTAATAGCGGGATTGAGCAGTTCTTC. Translated: CASSSNSGIEQFF.

This chain joins TRBV18 and TRBJ1-1; weak D call: TRBD1 (5 bases). The germline V gene has CDR1 KGHSH and CDR2 LQKENI. V dropped 8 bases and J dropped 1 base, with 20 bases sitting between them. CDR3 length equals 16 residues. CDR3 coding DNA: TGTGCCAGCCTAAGGGACCTGTCCCTCGGGAACACTGAAGCTTTCTTT. Residues: CASLRDLSLGNTEAFF.

The chain links TRBV4-2 to TRBJ2-1; D is unclear. Looked up from germline, CDR1 is LGHNA and CDR2 is YNFKEQ. Trimming took off 0 bases at V and 5 bases at J, with 11 bases between the two ends. CDR3 length: 15 amino acids. CDR3 amino acids: CASSQDRRGHNEQFF. DNA for the CDR3: TGTGCCAGCAGCCAAGATAGGCGCGGACACAATGAGCAGTTCTTC.

About this clone: This CDR3 is also generated by other DNA sequences in the sample. This rearrangement joins TRBV5-1 to TRBJ2-1, with 10 bases aligning to TRBD2. Per the germline V gene, CDR1 is SGHRS and CDR2 is YFSETQ. This CDR3 has 15 amino acids. Losses at the gene ends were 3 bases for V and 3 bases for J; bases not matched to a gene: 3. The CDR3 protein is CASSWTSGGYNEQFF. For the CDR3, the DNA is TGCGCCAGCAGCTGGACTAGCGGAGGCTACAATGAGCAGTTCTTC.

This clone came up a few times. The chain uses TRBV4-2 and TRBJ1-4; D perhaps matches TRBD1 (5 bases). CDR3 length: 12 amino acids. Germline V gives CDR1 LGHNA, CDR2 YNFKEQ. The germline V and J ends were trimmed by 0 bases and 13 bases, with 9 bases remaining between them. For the CDR3, the DNA is TGTGCCAGCAGCCAAGAAGCAGACAGACTGTTTTTT. Amino acid sequence: CASSQEADRLFF.

The sample holds a few counts of this clone. DNA of the CDR3: TGTGCCATCAGTGCTGGACTAGCGGGAGTACATGAGCAGTTCTTC. It specifies CAISAGLAGVHEQFF. The rearrangement links TRBV10-3 to TRBJ2-1, with 13 bases fitting TRBD2. The length of the CDR3 is 15 residues. V was pared by 4 bases and J by 8 bases, with 5 bases of the junction left unmatched. The germline gives CDR1 ENHRY, CDR2 SYGVKD.

The chain links TRBV21-1 to TRBJ2-5; TRBD1 was called by the table and not checked on the DNA. TRBV21-1 is classified as a pseudogene. The CDR3 has 15 residues. The CDR3 protein is CASFLGRPNQETQYF. In DNA, the CDR3 is TGTGCCAGCTTTCTGGGGCGGCCAAACCAAGAGACCCAGTACTTC.